The present entry profiles one T cell receptor (beta chain) with its context. No antigen is known for it. The data belong to a study of shared clonotypes between healthy human individuals. Study details: Aged between 18 and 49, the donors were a couple of women and three men. Donors had three CD4 naive, three CD4 memory, two CD8 naive and one CD8 memory plate apiece. Findings and caveats of the study: Incompleteness in sorted-subset sequencing, despite large depth, was shown by rarefaction. Only blood underwent sampling, and tissue repertoires likely differ.

V lost 1 base, J lost 1 base, and 11 bases lay in between. Germline CDR1 is LGHNA and CDR2 is YNFKEQ. This CDR3 has 16 residues. The method was immunoSEQ multiplex PCR; TCRdb's version includes in-frame clones alone and lacks a portion of them. The top ten hold almost 0.9% of the sample, which has about 1.1 million clones, around 77% seen once. This TCR derives from a man aged 18 to 35 in good health. Some clones in this sample may be carry-over from other donors' samples. Source material: memory CD4+ T cells from PBMCs. This sample's subset: CD45RA-negative fraction. This sequence joins TRBV4-2 and TRBJ1-5; D unclear. CDR3 nucleotide sequence: TGTGCCAGCAGCCAAGGGGTAGCTTACAGCAATCAGCCCCAGCATTTT. Its protein product is CASSQGVAYSNQPQHF.